This T cell receptor (beta chain) was captured by sequencing in a study of blood T cell repertoires in COVID-19. Germline values: CDR1 ENHRY, CDR2 SYGVKD. The CDR3 is 15 residues long. Deletions cut 2 bases from V and 5 bases from J, with 15 bases between. The data were produced by immunoSEQ multiplex PCR, yet TCRdb's version contains in-frame clones alone and is incomplete. The table shows around 170,000 clones, with about 81% occurring only once. The TCR sequence derives from a man younger than 45 with active or convalescent COVID-19. The specimen was peripheral blood. This chain connects TRBV10-3 to TRBJ2-5; maybe TRBD2 (6 bases). This CDR3 is CAISETQTAGETQYF. CDR3 sequence (DNA): TGTGCCATCAGTGAGACACAGACAGCGGGCGAGACCCAGTACTTC.